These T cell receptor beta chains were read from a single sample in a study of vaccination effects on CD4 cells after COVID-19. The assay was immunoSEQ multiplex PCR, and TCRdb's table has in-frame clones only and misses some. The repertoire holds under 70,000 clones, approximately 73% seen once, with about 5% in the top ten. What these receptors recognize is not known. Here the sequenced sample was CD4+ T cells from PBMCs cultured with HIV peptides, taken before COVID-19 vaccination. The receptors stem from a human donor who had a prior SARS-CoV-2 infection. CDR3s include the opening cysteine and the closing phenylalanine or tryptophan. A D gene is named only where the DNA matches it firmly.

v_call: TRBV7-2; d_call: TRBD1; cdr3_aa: CASSSRGQGASDTQYF
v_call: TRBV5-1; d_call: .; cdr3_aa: CASSLGVLASGANVLTF
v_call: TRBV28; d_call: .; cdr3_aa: CASSLRGSEQFF
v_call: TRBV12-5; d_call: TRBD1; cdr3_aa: CASGLVWAGGLYNEQFF
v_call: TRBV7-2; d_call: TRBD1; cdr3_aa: CASSPGQGVYEQYF
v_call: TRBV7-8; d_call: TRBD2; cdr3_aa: CASRSRLAGGSSYNEQFF
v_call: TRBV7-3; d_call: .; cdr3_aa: CASSPGTDTQYF
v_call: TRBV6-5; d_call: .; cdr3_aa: CASSRTPTDSPLHF
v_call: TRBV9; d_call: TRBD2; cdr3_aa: CASSSGRGFSTDTQYF
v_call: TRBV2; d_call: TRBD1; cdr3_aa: CASSGPQGAGGYTF
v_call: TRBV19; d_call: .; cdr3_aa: CASSSPPGVSINEQFF
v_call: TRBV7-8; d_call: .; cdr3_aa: CASSLVRDRYQPQHF
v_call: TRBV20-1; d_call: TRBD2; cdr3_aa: CSASWTSGRSRVAKNIQYF
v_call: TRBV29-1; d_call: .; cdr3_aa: CSVEELAGQYEQFF
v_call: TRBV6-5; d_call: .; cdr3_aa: CASRSWGYGTDTQYF
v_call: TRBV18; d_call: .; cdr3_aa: CASSPGLTTYEQYF
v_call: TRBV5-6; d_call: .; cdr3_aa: CASSSTHSFDRTNYGYTF
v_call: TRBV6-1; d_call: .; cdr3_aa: CASSEASQISYEQYF
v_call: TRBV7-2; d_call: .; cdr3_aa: CASSLIPTDTQYF
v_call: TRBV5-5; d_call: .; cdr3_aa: CASSLGPREKNTEAFF
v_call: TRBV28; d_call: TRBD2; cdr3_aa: CASTMTSEQLDF
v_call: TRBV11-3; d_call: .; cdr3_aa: CASSFGQGQQYF
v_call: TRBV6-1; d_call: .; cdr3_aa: CASSEVGGDQPQHF
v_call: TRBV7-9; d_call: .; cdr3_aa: CASSSGPDTQYF
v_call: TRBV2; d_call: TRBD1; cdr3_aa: CASRKGANYGYTF
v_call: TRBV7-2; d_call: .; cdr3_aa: CASSLGYNYEQYF
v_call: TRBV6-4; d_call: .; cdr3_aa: CATPGPHYREQYF
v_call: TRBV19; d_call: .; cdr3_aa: CASHAGQSNQPQHF
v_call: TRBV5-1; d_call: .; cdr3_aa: CASSFSDGRTNTGELFF
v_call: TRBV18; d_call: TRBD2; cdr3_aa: CASSPELAANNEQFF
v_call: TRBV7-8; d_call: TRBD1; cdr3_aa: CASSLVGRGLTEAFF
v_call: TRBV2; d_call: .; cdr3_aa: CANLRSSNHNYGYTF
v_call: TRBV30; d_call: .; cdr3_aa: CAWTGQYNSPLHF
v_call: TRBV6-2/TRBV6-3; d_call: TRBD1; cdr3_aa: CASSYLGGSSYEQYF
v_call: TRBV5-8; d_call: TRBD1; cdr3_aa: CATPGQITNYGYTF
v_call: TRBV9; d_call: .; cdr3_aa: CASSVSPSMDIQYF
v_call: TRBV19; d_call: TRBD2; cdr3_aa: CASRRQLAGTDTQYF
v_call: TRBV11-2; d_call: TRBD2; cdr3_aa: CASSSPTGLAVLRQYF
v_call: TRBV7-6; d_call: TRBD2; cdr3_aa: CASSLVGLADYNEQFF
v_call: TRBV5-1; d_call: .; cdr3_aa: CASSLAGADYGYTF
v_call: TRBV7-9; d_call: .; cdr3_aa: CASSLGETLSLGDTQYF